The 24 T cell receptor beta chains given below trace back to one sample, sequenced in a study of blood T cells in healthy people across ages. A sample-barcoded 5' primer and a J-beta primer mix were used in a second PCR of roughly 6 to 12 cycles. In TCRdb, the 5' RACE reads were re-called with MiXCR into one record per CDR3 protein. This table holds 500,000 to 650,000 distinct CDR3 sequences, around a quarter found once. This sample also appeared in a second study, on T cells of mothers and their children.

Sequenced material: blood. These receptors came from a boy younger than 10 in good health.

This rearrangement joins TRBV6-1 to TRBJ2-5; 15 bases match TRBD2. Germline CDR1 is MNHNS and CDR2 is SASEGT. There are 17 residues in the CDR3. The V segment lost 6 bases and the J segment 5 bases; nucleotides outside the gene matches: 10. This CDR3 is CASSGGTSGGSWETQYF. The CDR3 DNA is TGTGCCAGCAGCGGAGGGACTAGCGGGGGGAGTTGGGAGACCCAGTACTTC.

The chain joins TRBV7-2 to TRBJ2-7, with 8 bases fitting TRBD2. With V trimmed by 1 base and J by 2 bases, 4 bases remained unmatched. The CDR3 covers 15 residues. CDR1 and CDR2 from the germline V gene are SGHTA and FQGNSA. The CDR3 sequence is CASSLDTSGAYEQYF. DNA of the CDR3: TGTGCCAGCAGCTTAGATACTAGCGGCGCCTACGAGCAGTACTTC.

In this sample, this clonotype turned up a few times. V usage is TRBV11-2 and J usage is TRBJ2-7; 7 nucleotides agree with TRBD1. This CDR3 is 13 amino acids long. Per germline, CDR1 SGHAT and CDR2 FQNNGV. Trimming at V came to 7 bases and at J to 7 bases, leaving 10 bases not matched to a gene. The CDR3 nucleotides are TGTGCCAGCACCCATGGGACAGATCAAGAGCAGTACTTC. Translated, it gives CASTHGTDQEQYF.

The chain recombines TRBV9 with TRBJ1-4; 8 positions match TRBD1. This CDR3 region has 15 residues. The V gene end was trimmed by 3 bases and the J gene end by 4 bases; junction bases not matched to a gene: 5. Germline V lookup: CDR1 SGDLS, CDR2 YYNGEE. This CDR3 is CASSGTGGINEKLFF. The CDR3 DNA reads as TGTGCCAGCAGCGGAACAGGGGGGATTAATGAAAAACTGTTTTTT.

This chain joins TRBV18 and TRBJ1-4; 8 nucleotides match TRBD1. Germline loops: CDR1 KGHSH, CDR2 LQKENI. The CDR3 is 13 residues long. V lost 6 bases, J lost 6 bases, and 3 bases stayed unmatched. The DNA of the CDR3 is TGTGCCAGCTCGATGGGACAGGATGAAAAACTGTTTTTT. This sequence encodes CASSMGQDEKLFF.

The V gene is TRBV29-1, the J gene TRBJ2-5; 9 positions agree with TRBD1. The end of the DNA fits TRBJ2-1 better, so the J call may be wrong. The germline CDR1 and CDR2 sequences are SQVTM and ANQGSEA. The CDR3 extends over 15 amino acids. The chain's CDR3 is CSVAPRDRAYNEQFF. The CDR3 nucleotides are TGCAGCGTGGCTCCCCGGGACAGGGCCTACAATGAGCAGTTCTTC.

The rearrangement links TRBV6-1 to TRBJ2-7; tentatively, D is TRBD1 or TRBD2 (5 bases each). CDR1 and CDR2 (germline): MNHNS, SASEGT. With 6 bases removed from V and 0 bases from J, the gap between germline ends came to 12 bases. The CDR3 runs to 14 residues. The DNA of the CDR3 is TGTGCCAGCAGCCGGGGCCCGGTCTCCTACGAGCAGTACTTC. This codes for CASSRGPVSYEQYF.

This clonotype was found a few times. The V and J genes are TRBV10-1 and TRBJ2-3, with 10 bases identical to TRBD2. The CDR3 runs to 16 residues. The germline V gene has CDR1 WNHNN and CDR2 SYGVQD (reference sequence). After removal of 0 bases from V and 4 bases from J, the junction contained 4 bases not matched to a gene. DNA for the CDR3: TGCGCCAGCAGTGAGTCGAGCGGGGGGGCGGCAGATACGCAGTATTTT. Translation: CASSESSGGAADTQYF.

Here the CDR3 DNA reads TGTGCCAGCAGCTCCCGGGACTCAGAAGAGACCCAGTACTTC. This translates into CASSSRDSEETQYF. The chain uses TRBV7-7 and TRBJ2-5; D is possibly TRBD2 (6 bases). Germline assignment: CDR1 SSHAT and CDR2 FNYEAQ (reference sequence). This CDR3 has 14 amino acids. The V and J ends lost 4 bases and 3 bases respectively, with 12 bases between them. Combining the CDR3 with reference TRBV7-7 and TRBJ2-5 gives the whole variable domain GAGVSQSPRYKVTKRGQDVTLRCDPISSHATLYWYQQALGQGPEFLTYFNYEAQPDKSGLPSDRFSAERPEGSISTLTIQRTEQRDSAMYRCASSSRDSEETQYFGPGTRLLVL.

This clonotype was seen only a few times. The genes are TRBV3-1 and TRBJ2-4; 11 nucleotides line up with TRBD2. CDR3 size: 17 residues. Germline trimming cut 2 bases from V and 7 bases from J; bases unmatched to any gene: 10. The germline V gene has CDR1 LGHDT and CDR2 YNNKEL (reference sequence). The DNA for the CDR3 is TGTGCCAGCAGCCAACCCTATTCTAGCGGGGGGAGTAACATTCAGTACTTC. It codes for CASSQPYSSGGSNIQYF. Complete variable domain (other parts from reference TRBV3-1 and TRBJ2-4): DTAVSQTPKYLVTQMGNDKSIKCEQNLGHDTMYWYKQDSKKFLKIMFSYNNKELIINETVPNRFSPKSPDKAHLNLHINSLELGDSAVYFCASSQPYSSGGSNIQYFGAGTRLSVL.

The sample holds a few counts of this clonotype. The chain recombines TRBV7-9 with TRBJ1-5; D is unclear. The V gene lost 5 bases and the J gene lost 9 bases, with 20 bases spanning the gap. There are 15 residues in the CDR3. Germline CDR1 SEHNR, CDR2 FQNEAQ (reference sequence). DNA for the CDR3: TGTGCCAGCAGCGCCGGGCAGATCATCGGGTGGCCCCAGCATTTT. Its protein product is CASSAGQIIGWPQHF.

The chain combines TRBV20-1 with TRBJ2-7; D not resolved. Trimming shortened V by 0 bases and J by 2 bases, and 14 bases separated the two germline ends. Germline loops: CDR1 DFQATT, CDR2 SNEGSKA (reference sequence). The CDR3 is 15 amino acids. CDR3 in amino acids: CSARDPAGWAYEQYF. CDR3 bases: TGCAGTGCTAGAGATCCGGCCGGCTGGGCCTACGAGCAGTACTTC.

V is TRBV5-4 and J is TRBJ1-2; 7 positions agree with TRBD1. Germline loops: CDR1 SGHNT, CDR2 YYREEE (reference sequence). Trimming removed 4 bases from V and 7 bases from J; junction bases left unmatched: 7. The CDR3 runs 13 residues. The CDR3 DNA reads TGTGCCAGCAGCGCTGGACAGGAGGGTGGCTACACCTTC. Its protein is CASSAGQEGGYTF.

The V gene is TRBV12-5, the J gene TRBJ1-1; D remains unclear. The V and J ends lost 2 bases and 0 bases respectively, with 7 bases between them. The CDR3 is 14 amino acids. Germline-derived CDR1 and CDR2 are LGHNT and FRNRAP. This chain's CDR3 is CASGLNSMNTEAFF. In DNA form, the CDR3 reads TGTGCTAGTGGTTTGAACAGCATGAACACTGAAGCTTTCTTT.

The rearrangement joins TRBV12-3 or TRBV12-4 to TRBJ2-5; D is unclear. Trimming left V 3 bases short and J 5 bases short, with 10 bases between. The CDR3 covers 13 residues. The CDR3, as DNA: TGTGCCAGCAGTTTTAATGCTGGCGAGACCCAGTACTTC. Residues: CASSFNAGETQYF.

The rearrangement joins TRBV5-1 to TRBJ2-7, with D perhaps TRBD1 (6 bases). CDR1 SGHRS and CDR2 YFSETQ come from the germline V gene. Trimming took off 1 base at V and 6 bases at J, with 20 bases between the two ends. This CDR3 has 16 residues. The CDR3 reads CASSLLRPGDQGEQYF. The DNA for the CDR3 is TGCGCCAGCAGCTTGCTTAGGCCAGGGGATCAGGGCGAGCAGTACTTC. The full variable domain, rest sourced from reference TRBV5-1 and TRBJ2-7, is KAGVTQTPRYLIKTRGQQVTLSCSPISGHRSVSWYQQTPGQGLQFLFEYFSETQRNKGNFPGRFSGRQFSNSRSEMNVSTLELGDSALYLCASSLLRPGDQGEQYFGPGTRLTVT.

This sequence joins TRBV27 and TRBJ2-7; 10 positions agree with TRBD2. The CDR3 spans 15 residues. V gave up 5 bases and J gave up 2 bases; unmatched junction bases: 6. Germline V lookup: CDR1 MNHEY, CDR2 SMNVEV (reference sequence). CDR3 region: CASSPGLADTYEQYF. In DNA form, the CDR3 reads TGTGCCAGCAGTCCCGGACTAGCGGACACCTACGAGCAGTACTTC.

V is TRBV6-5 and J is TRBJ2-2; the match to TRBD2 covers 9 bases. This CDR3 is built from 17 residues. The germline CDR1 and CDR2 sequences are MNHEY and SVGAGI. Germline trimming cut 0 bases from V and 5 bases from J; bases unmatched to any gene: 7. CDR3 in amino acids: CASSYSNGLARTGELFF. The CDR3, as DNA: TGTGCCAGCAGTTACTCGAACGGACTAGCGCGAACCGGGGAGCTGTTTTTT.

This clonotype was recorded a few times. This chain uses TRBV7-2 with TRBJ2-2, with 9 positions matching TRBD2. Trimming took 6 bases from V and 3 from J; bases not matched to a gene: 17. The germline V gene has CDR1 SGHTA and CDR2 FQGNSA. The CDR3 runs to 19 residues. The CDR3 here is CASSSLFSLAGRYTGELFF. CDR3 DNA sequence: TGTGCCAGCAGTTCTCTATTCAGCCTAGCGGGGAGGTACACCGGGGAGCTGTTTTTT.

The chain carries TRBV28 and TRBJ2-4; 10 bases are a match to TRBD1. The CDR3 consists of 16 residues. J was trimmed by 8 bases and V by 2 bases; bases with no gene match: 9. The germline V gene encodes CDR1 MDHEN and CDR2 SYDVKM. In nucleotides, the CDR3 is TGTGCCAGCAGTTTAGGACAGGGGGTCAACTTGGACATTCAGTACTTC. This sequence encodes CASSLGQGVNLDIQYF.

This clonotype was detected only a few times. The chain is built from TRBV15 and TRBJ2-5; D ambiguous. Trimming left V 4 bases short and J 2 bases short, with 8 bases between. Germline CDR1 and CDR2: LNHNV and YYDKDF (reference sequence). The CDR3 length is 13 residues. The CDR3 nucleotides read TGTGCCACCAGCAACGTAGGGCAAGAGACCCAGTACTTC. This encodes CATSNVGQETQYF.

In this sample, this clonotype turned up a few times. V gene TRBV12-3 or TRBV12-4 combines with J gene TRBJ2-4, with D possibly matching TRBD2 (5 bases). The CDR3 totals 13 residues. The V gene lost 6 bases and the J gene lost 1 base, with 7 bases spanning the gap. The CDR3 bases are TGTGCCAGCAGCCCGGGGGCCAAAAACATTCAGTACTTC. Encoded protein: CASSPGAKNIQYF.

In DNA, the CDR3 is TGCGCCAGCAGCCGAAGTGGGTCCTACGAGCAGTACTTC. This translates into CASSRSGSYEQYF. The chain uses TRBV5-1 and TRBJ2-7; no reliable D call. V dropped 4 bases and J dropped 1 base, with 9 bases sitting between them. The CDR3 sequence is 13 residues long. Germline V CDR1 and CDR2: SGHRS, YFSETQ.

The J gene is TRBJ2-2, the V gene TRBV10-2; D might be TRBD2 (6 bases). The CDR3 is 17 residues long. V shed 0 bases and J shed 1 base, with 12 bases lying between them. The germline CDR1 and CDR2 sequences are WSHSY and SAAADI. The CDR3 reads CASSESGSAGNTGELFF. The CDR3 coding sequence is TGCGCCAGCAGTGAGTCGGGGTCAGCGGGGAACACCGGGGAGCTGTTTTTT.